The 22 T cell receptor beta chains below were found in one sample sequenced in a study of neoadjuvant anti-PD-1 for oral cavity cancer. Sequencing was performed with immunoSEQ multiplex PCR; in TCRdb, only in-frame clones are kept and a portion is missing. Seen here are roughly 14,000 clones, roughly 64% observed once, and the top ten hold approximately 2%. The sample in question was PBMCs, obtained before nivolumab (anti-PD-1) treatment. The receptors here all came from a person aged 40 to 85 with oral cavity squamous cell carcinoma.

J is TRBJ1-1 and V is TRBV6-5; D unclear. Germline V gene sequence: CDR1 MNHEY, CDR2 SVGAGI. V was pared by 0 bases and J by 3 bases, with 14 bases between. CDR3 length: 16 residues. The CDR3 sequence: CASSYSIGRRYTEAFF. The CDR3 DNA is TGTGCCAGCAGTTACTCGATAGGCAGGAGGTACACTGAAGCTTTCTTT.

The rearrangement links TRBV12-5 to TRBJ2-6; D is perhaps TRBD2 (7 bases). This CDR3 has 16 amino acids. Germline values: CDR1 LGHNT, CDR2 FRNRAP. V lost 6 bases and J 4 bases, leaving 16 bases between the germline ends. The DNA of the CDR3 is TGTGCTAGTGGCCACAGGGAGGGAGCCGGGGCCAACGTCCTGACTTTC. This codes for CASGHREGAGANVLTF.

The CDR3 coding sequence is TGTGCCAGCAGCCATGAAGAAACCGGGGAGCTGTTTTTT. It translates to CASSHEETGELFF. The chain links TRBV7-9 to TRBJ2-2; no reliable D call. CDR3 length: 13 residues. V was cut by 5 bases and J by 5 bases, with 9 bases left in between. Germline CDR1 is SEHNR and CDR2 is FQNEAQ (reference sequence).

The rearrangement uses TRBV28 and TRBJ1-2; D is possibly TRBD1 (6 bases). This CDR3 has 14 residues. Deletions cut 7 bases from V and 4 bases from J, with 16 bases between. Germline CDR1 is MDHEN and CDR2 is SYDVKM. The CDR3 DNA follows: TGTGCCAGCACCAGGACAGCTTCACCCTATGGCTACACCTTC. This encodes CASTRTASPYGYTF.

This clone occurred a few times. The CDR3 here is CATSRDVQVYGYTF. CDR3 in DNA: TGTGCCACCAGCAGAGATGTTCAAGTCTATGGCTACACCTTC. This chain joins TRBV15 and TRBJ1-2, with D uncertain. Germline V gene lookup returns CDR1 LNHNV and CDR2 YYDKDF (reference sequence). The CDR3 contains 14 residues. V was trimmed by 0 bases and J by 4 bases, leaving 9 bases between them.

This chain's CDR3 is CASSQETVGLPGELFF. Here the CDR3 DNA reads TGCGCCAGCAGCCAAGAGACAGTCGGGCTTCCCGGGGAGCTGTTTTTT. This chain joins TRBV4-1 and TRBJ2-2; D perhaps matches TRBD1 (5 bases). The CDR3 runs to 16 residues. Trimming shortened V by 0 bases and J by 6 bases, and 14 bases separated the two germline ends. Germline V CDR1 and CDR2: MGHRA, YSYEKL.

This chain connects TRBV6-6 to TRBJ1-5, with 9 bases lining up with TRBD1. The trim removed 5 bases at V and 3 bases at J, leaving 2 bases unmatched. The CDR3 is 14 amino acids. Germline V gene data show CDR1 as MNHNY and CDR2 as SVGAGI (reference sequence). CDR3 DNA sequence: TGTGCCAGCAGTGGACAGGGGATCAATCAGCCCCAGCATTTT. Encoded protein: CASSGQGINQPQHF.

V usage is TRBV29-1 and J usage is TRBJ1-1; no clear D. The germline V and J ends were trimmed by 0 bases and 1 base, with 9 bases remaining between them. Germline V CDR1 and CDR2: SQVTM, ANQGSEA. CDR3 length: 14 amino acids. The CDR3 bases are TGCAGCGTTGAAGAAACACCTGCGAACACTGAAGCTTTCTTT. Translating gives CSVEETPANTEAFF.

DNA of the CDR3: TGCGCCAGCAGCTTGGACACTAATCAGCCCCAGCATTTT. Residues: CASSLDTNQPQHF. This rearrangement joins TRBV5-1 to TRBJ1-5; D ambiguous. From germline, CDR1 is SGHRS and CDR2 YFSETQ. The CDR3 spans 13 residues. Deletions cut 0 bases from V and 4 bases from J, with 5 bases between.

This clone was picked up a small number of times. V gene TRBV2 combines with J gene TRBJ1-4, with D unclear. Germline V CDR1 and CDR2: SNHLY, FYNNEI. This CDR3 is built from 13 residues. V was shortened by 4 bases and J by 5 bases, with 8 bases between the two germline ends. The DNA for the CDR3 is TGTGCCAGCAGTGTTAGATCCAATGAAAAACTGTTTTTT. Its protein product is CASSVRSNEKLFF.

The chain uses TRBV27 and TRBJ1-6, with 8 bases aligning to TRBD1. The CDR3 is 20 amino acids. The trim removed 5 bases at V and 0 bases at J, leaving 15 bases unmatched. Germline V lookup: CDR1 MNHEY, CDR2 SMNVEV (reference sequence). As DNA, the CDR3 is TGTGCCAGCAGTCTCTCCGGGACAGGAGGGATGAGCTCCTATAATTCACCCCTCCACTTT. Translation gives CASSLSGTGGMSSYNSPLHF.

This chain links TRBV5-1 with TRBJ2-3, with 14 bases lining up with TRBD2. V trimming: 4 bases; J trimming: 6 bases; junction bases outside the gene matches: 7. CDR3 length equals 16 residues. In germline, CDR1 is SGHRS, CDR2 YFSETQ. CDR3 residues: CASSAWTSGGRDTQYF. DNA of the CDR3: TGCGCCAGCAGCGCCTGGACTAGCGGGGGGAGGGATACGCAGTATTTT.

V is TRBV6-5 and J is TRBJ2-7, with no clear D. The CDR3 consists of 13 residues. Trimming stripped 5 bases from V and 3 bases from J, with 11 bases between. From germline, CDR1 is MNHEY and CDR2 SVGAGI. CDR3 sequence: CASSPYESYEQYF. For the CDR3, the DNA is TGTGCCAGCAGTCCCTACGAGAGCTACGAGCAGTACTTC.

The chain combines TRBV19 with TRBJ2-2; D perhaps matches TRBD1 (6 bases). Deletions cut 6 bases from V and 3 bases from J, with 8 bases between. CDR1 and CDR2 (germline): LNHDA, SQIVND (reference sequence). The length of the CDR3 is 13 residues. The CDR3 DNA follows: TGTGCCAGTAGGGGGGCGGACACCGGGGAGCTGTTTTTT. Its protein is CASRGADTGELFF.

The gene calls are TRBV11-2 and TRBJ1-1, with 7 bases lining up with TRBD1. The CDR3 spans 14 residues. Germline trimming cut 3 bases from V and 2 bases from J; bases unmatched to any gene: 3. The germline V gene has CDR1 SGHAT and CDR2 FQNNGV. The CDR3 spells CASSLGQFNTEAFF. CDR3 coding DNA: TGTGCCAGCAGCTTGGGACAGTTTAACACTGAAGCTTTCTTT. Looking up the rest from reference TRBV11-2 and TRBJ1-1 gives the full variable domain: EAGVAQSPRYKIIEKRQSVAFWCNPISGHATLYWYQQILGQGPKLLIQFQNNGVVDDSQLPKDRFSAERLKGVDSTLKIQPAKLEDSAVYLCASSLGQFNTEAFFGQGTRLTVV.

The CDR3 DNA is TGCGCCAGCAGCCCGGCTCCTGGTTCACCCCTCCACTTT. Its protein is CASSPAPGSPLHF. The chain recombines TRBV5-1 with TRBJ1-6, with D unresolved. This CDR3 comprises 13 residues. Trimming removed 4 bases at V and 9 bases at J, with 11 bases between. The germline gives CDR1 SGHRS, CDR2 YFSETQ.

This chain's CDR3 is CASSIGQVQESNQPQHF. CDR3 nucleotide sequence: TGTGCCAGTAGTATAGGACAGGTACAAGAAAGCAATCAGCCCCAGCATTTT. The J gene is TRBJ1-5, the V gene TRBV19; TRBD1 is a possible D gene (6 bases). Per the germline V gene, CDR1 is LNHDA and CDR2 is SQIVND (reference sequence). Trimming removed 1 base from V and 1 base from J, with 14 bases in between. The CDR3 is 17 amino acids.

This clone was observed a few times. The chain combines TRBV13 with TRBJ2-5; D is unresolved. The germline V and J ends were trimmed by 0 bases and 3 bases, with 11 bases remaining between them. The CDR3 sequence is 15 residues long. CDR1 PRHDT and CDR2 FYEKMQ come from the germline V gene (reference sequence). The CDR3 DNA reads as TGTGCCAGCAGCTTAGGGAGGAGCAACAAAGAGACCCAGTACTTC. Amino acid sequence: CASSLGRSNKETQYF. Supplemented by reference TRBV13 and TRBJ2-5, the full variable domain reads AAGVIQSPRHLIKEKRETATLKCYPIPRHDTVYWYQQGPGQDPQFLISFYEKMQSDKGSIPDRFSAQQFSDYHSELNMSSLELGDSALYFCASSLGRSNKETQYFGPGTRLLVL.

The chain links TRBV18 to TRBJ2-7, with 11 bases matching TRBD1. This CDR3 region has 15 residues. Germline V gene sequence: CDR1 KGHSH, CDR2 LQKENI. V shed 4 bases and J 6 bases; nucleotides not matched to a gene: 8. CDR3 protein: CASSQPGQGVFEQYF. CDR3 DNA sequence: TGTGCCAGCTCACAGCCGGGACAGGGGGTTTTCGAGCAGTACTTC.

The chain links TRBV27 to TRBJ2-1, with D possibly TRBD1 on 5 matching bases. The V and J ends lost 4 bases and 1 base respectively, with 17 bases between them. CDR1 is MNHEY, CDR2 SMNVEV, per germline (reference sequence). The CDR3 loop spans 17 amino acids. The CDR3 sequence is CASSSQRMAGSYNEQFF. CDR3 DNA: TGTGCCAGCAGTTCCCAGAGGATGGCAGGGTCCTACAATGAGCAGTTCTTC.

The chain couples TRBV7-8 to TRBJ2-2; D remains ambiguous. Germline CDR1 is SGHVS and CDR2 is FQNEAQ. The CDR3 sequence is 15 residues long. The V and J ends lost 1 base and 4 bases respectively, with 10 bases between them. The CDR3 loop is CASSLEIFSTGELFF. The CDR3 coding sequence is TGTGCCAGCAGCTTAGAAATCTTCAGCACCGGGGAGCTGTTTTTT.

The V and J genes are TRBV27 and TRBJ2-7; D may be TRBD1 (6 bases). The CDR3 is 14 amino acids. Germline V gene lookup returns CDR1 MNHEY and CDR2 SMNVEV (reference sequence). The ends were cut back, 6 bases at V and 7 bases at J, with 19 bases in the middle. DNA for the CDR3: TGTGCCAGCAGACAGGGTTCCCTTTGGAGTGAGCAGTACTTC. Protein product: CASRQGSLWSEQYF.